Below, 10 T cell receptor beta chains from the same sample are listed, as sequenced in a study of technical replicates of blood from several donors. The assay was immunoSEQ multiplex PCR, and TCRdb's table has in-frame clones only and misses some. The sample comprises approximately 95,000 clones, about 95% of which are singletons, and 0.3% to 0.35% rests with the top ten. Input material: T cells isolated from PBMCs. These receptors originate from a human donor in good health.

The chain carries TRBV25-1 and TRBJ2-1, with TRBD2 matching 8 bases. Germline CDR1 MGHDK, CDR2 SYGVNS. CDR3 length equals 13 residues. Germline trimming cut 7 bases from V and 6 bases from J; bases unmatched to any gene: 5. The CDR3 here is CASTRAGVNEQFF. CDR3 coding DNA: TGTGCCAGCACACGAGCGGGAGTCAATGAGCAGTTCTTC.

The V gene is TRBV5-4, the J gene TRBJ2-3, with 10 positions matching TRBD2. The CDR3 covers 16 residues. The junction had 4 bases not matched to a gene; V was cut back by 0 bases and J by 3 bases. Germline V gives CDR1 SGHNT, CDR2 YYREEE (reference sequence). CDR3: CASSLEGLASTDTQYF. CDR3 coding DNA: TGTGCCAGCAGCTTGGAGGGACTAGCGAGTACAGATACGCAGTATTTT.

Of note for this clone: Other nucleotide sequences in the sample specify the same CDR3. The DNA for the CDR3 is TGTGCCAGCAGCCGGGGGTGGCGGGAGGCTCAAGAGACCCAGTACTTC. Translation gives CASSRGWREAQETQYF. The chain couples TRBV7-2 to TRBJ2-5, with 8 bases aligning to TRBD2. Germline V lookup: CDR1 SGHTA, CDR2 FQGNSA. The CDR3 extends over 16 amino acids. After removal of 5 bases from V and 2 bases from J, the junction contained 10 bases not matched to a gene.

The CDR3 reads CASSLHSSGANVLTF. In DNA, the CDR3 is TGTGCCAGCAGCCTCCACAGCTCTGGGGCCAACGTCCTGACTTTC. The chain carries TRBV14 and TRBJ2-6; no reliable D call. The CDR3 has 15 amino acids. Germline V gene lookup returns CDR1 SGHDN and CDR2 FVKESK. V lost 4 bases to trimming and J lost 0 bases, with 7 bases between them. Full variable domain (remainder filled in from reference TRBV14 and TRBJ2-6): EAGVTQFPSHSVIEKGQTVTLRCDPISGHDNLYWYRRVMGKEIKFLLHFVKESKQDESGMPNNRFLAERTGGTYSTLKVQPAELEDSGVYFCASSLHSSGANVLTFGAGSRLTVL.

The chain couples TRBV11-2 to TRBJ1-2, with D perhaps TRBD1 (6 bases). The CDR3 is 14 amino acids. V was trimmed by 2 bases and J by 8 bases, leaving 15 bases between them. Germline CDR1 is SGHAT and CDR2 is FQNNGV. CDR3 sequence reads: CASSLSERGRGYTF. The CDR3 DNA reads as TGTGCCAGCAGCTTAAGCGAAAGGGGGAGAGGCTACACCTTC.

The V and J genes are TRBV6-1 and TRBJ1-5, with 11 bases lining up with TRBD1. With 5 bases clipped from V and 9 bases from J, the junction kept 9 bases outside the gene matches. This CDR3 has 15 amino acids. Germline lookup yields CDR1 MNHNS and CDR2 SASEGT. CDR3 region: CASSWTGGFDLPQHF. For the CDR3, the DNA is TGTGCCAGCAGTTGGACAGGGGGCTTTGATTTGCCCCAGCATTTT.

This clone has just one count. One end of the junction is discordant with germline, which a read error may explain. Other DNA variants within this sample encode the same CDR3. The rearrangement joins TRBV14 to TRBJ1-2; tentative D call: TRBD1 (5 bases). Germline V gives CDR1 SGHDN, CDR2 FVKESK. CDR3 length: 15 residues. The CDR3 nucleotides are TGTGCCAGCAGCCAAGTTTCGACAGTCGCTTATGGTTACACCTTC. It specifies CASSQVSTVAYGYTF.

V and J are TRBV5-1 and TRBJ2-5; D uncertain. TRBJ2-7 matches the DNA end more closely, so the J call is doubtful. The germline V gene encodes CDR1 SGHRS and CDR2 YFSETQ. The CDR3 is made up of 13 amino acids. The CDR3 DNA reads TGCGCCAGCAGCTTGGCAGGCACCTACGAGCAGTACTTC. Translation gives CASSLAGTYEQYF.

The chain has TRBV4-3 and TRBJ1-1; D is ambiguous. The length of the CDR3 is 14 residues. Trimming pared 3 bases from V and 2 bases from J, leaving 10 bases between. Germline CDR1 and CDR2: LGHNA and YSLEER. DNA for the CDR3: TGCGCCAGCAGCCACCAGGAGGGAAACACTGAAGCTTTCTTT. It encodes CASSHQEGNTEAFF.

V usage is TRBV4-3 and J usage is TRBJ2-3, with 9 positions matching TRBD2. Losses at the gene ends were 0 bases for V and 2 bases for J; bases not matched to a gene: 6. CDR1 and CDR2 (germline): LGHNA, YSLEER. The CDR3 spans 17 residues. The CDR3 sequence is CASSQETSGRTTDTQYF. The DNA of the CDR3 is TGCGCCAGCAGCCAAGAGACTAGCGGTAGGACCACAGATACGCAGTATTTT.